A single count supports the clone carrying this TCR beta chain. This sample is part of a study of blood T cell repertoires in COVID-19. Study-wide background: Acute-phase and convalescent COVID-19 samples originated in the United States, Italy and Spain. PBMCs, B-cell-depleted T cells, or T cells were the source of the cDNA or gDNA that made up the material.

Per the original data handling: Reference gene primer amplification yielded estimated nucleated cell counts. Sequencing used immunoSEQ multiplex PCR; TCRdb keeps in-frame clones, though not all of them. Clone size and V and J calls were adopted from that table, with D and trimming inferred from the DNA. The table has around 35,000 clones, more than 75% seen once. CDR3 length equals 12 residues. Sequenced sample: peripheral blood. The chain links TRBV12-1 to TRBJ1-2. TRBV12-1 is listed as a pseudogene. This TCR was sampled from a man aged 65 to 79 with acute or convalescent COVID-19. The CDR3 loop is CASSYARSGYTF. The CDR3 coding sequence is TGTGCCAGCAGCTATGCCCGTAGTGGCTACACCTTC.